Presented here are 28 T cell receptor beta chains from one specimen sequenced in a study of blood T cell repertoires in COVID-19. This table comes from immunoSEQ multiplex PCR, and its TCRdb copy is limited to in-frame clones, with some not included. In the table there are roughly 300,000 clones, roughly 85% of which are singletons. The sequenced sample was peripheral blood. The receptors stem from a human donor in a cohort sampled during active COVID-19.

The V call is TRBV5-1, the J call TRBJ1-1, with D uncertain. With 4 bases removed from V and 5 bases from J, the gap between germline ends came to 18 bases. The germline CDR1 and CDR2 sequences are SGHRS and YFSETQ. The CDR3 sequence is 15 residues long. The chain's CDR3 is CASSDLWGGGTEAFF. The CDR3 DNA follows: TGCGCCAGCAGCGACCTATGGGGTGGAGGGACTGAAGCTTTCTTT. Drawing the rest from reference TRBV5-1 and TRBJ1-1, the complete variable domain is KAGVTQTPRYLIKTRGQQVTLSCSPISGHRSVSWYQQTPGQGLQFLFEYFSETQRNKGNFPGRFSGRQFSNSRSEMNVSTLELGDSALYLCASSDLWGGGTEAFFGQGTRLTVV.

The chain is built from TRBV4-2 and TRBJ2-2; TRBD2 agrees at 8 bases. Germline assignment: CDR1 LGHNA and CDR2 YNFKEQ. CDR3 length equals 16 residues. V shed 1 base and J 5 bases; nucleotides not matched to a gene: 6. CDR3 region: CASSQAAAGETGELFF. The CDR3 coding sequence is TGTGCCAGCAGCCAAGCAGCAGCGGGGGAGACCGGGGAGCTGTTTTTT.

The chain couples TRBV4-2 to TRBJ1-1; 7 bases are a match to TRBD1. The germline CDR1 and CDR2 sequences are LGHNA and YNFKEQ. V was pared by 2 bases and J by 3 bases, with 6 bases of the junction left unmatched. This CDR3 spans 15 amino acids. Here the CDR3 DNA reads TGTGCCAGCAGCCAACTGGGACAGACCTACACTGAAGCTTTCTTT. It specifies CASSQLGQTYTEAFF.

The rearrangement joins TRBV2 to TRBJ1-1, with D perhaps matching TRBD1 (6 bases). In germline, CDR1 is SNHLY, CDR2 FYNNEI. The CDR3 runs 12 residues. V lost 8 bases to trimming and J lost 3 bases, with 10 bases between them. CDR3: CASGGQYTEAFF. For the CDR3, the DNA is TGTGCCAGCGGAGGACAGTACACTGAAGCTTTCTTT. The full variable domain, with the rest looked up from reference TRBV2 and TRBJ1-1, is EPEVTQTPSHQVTQMGQEVILRCVPISNHLYFYWYRQILGQKVEFLVSFYNNEISEKSEIFDDQFSVERPDGSNFTLKIRSTKLEDSAMYFCASGGQYTEAFFGQGTRLTVV.

This clone occurred once. Other DNA sequences in this specimen translate into the identical CDR3. The rearrangement joins TRBV5-6 to TRBJ2-5; D may be TRBD1 (6 bases). Germline CDR1 is SGHDT and CDR2 is YYEEEE. This CDR3 is built from 13 residues. V lost 4 bases and J lost 1, with 8 bases in between. The chain's CDR3 is CASSPDSQETQYF. In DNA form, the CDR3 reads TGTGCCAGCAGCCCGGACAGCCAAGAGACCCAGTACTTC.

J is TRBJ1-1 and V is TRBV2; D is uncertain. Trimming took 8 bases from V and 1 from J, leaving 17 bases between them. The CDR3 is 15 amino acids. Germline assignment: CDR1 SNHLY and CDR2 FYNNEI. The CDR3 sequence is CASPKVGDPNTEAFF. CDR3 in DNA: TGTGCCAGCCCGAAGGTCGGGGATCCGAACACTGAAGCTTTCTTT.

The V and J genes are TRBV13 and TRBJ1-1, with TRBD1 matching 8 bases. Germline values: CDR1 PRHDT, CDR2 FYEKMQ (reference sequence). The CDR3 totals 16 residues. V gave up 6 bases and J gave up 10 bases; unmatched junction bases: 19. The CDR3 is CASRLSRTGQNSAAFF. CDR3 in DNA: TGTGCCAGCAGACTAAGCAGGACAGGGCAAAATTCGGCAGCTTTCTTT.

The chain employs TRBV5-1 and TRBJ1-2, with D maybe TRBD1 (6 bases). CDR1 and CDR2 (germline): SGHRS, YFSETQ. The CDR3 runs to 14 residues. V lost 2 bases, J lost 4 bases, and 12 bases lay in between. Here the CDR3 DNA reads TGCGCCAGCAGCTTTGTACAGGGAAGCTATGGCTACACCTTC. Translation gives CASSFVQGSYGYTF.

This chain links TRBV3-1 (or the pseudogene TRBV3-2) with TRBJ1-3, with D unclear. Germline V gene sequence: CDR1 LGHDT, CDR2 YNNKEL (reference sequence). The CDR3 covers 15 residues. V dropped 4 bases and J dropped 0 bases, with 10 bases sitting between them. The CDR3 DNA sequence: TGTGCCAGCAGCCCTTCCGGGAGCTCTGGAAACACCATATATTTT. Translated, it gives CASSPSGSSGNTIYF.

This chain uses TRBV30 with TRBJ2-4; D is perhaps TRBD2 (5 bases). Germline V gene data show CDR1 as GTSNPN and CDR2 as SVGIG (reference sequence). V lost 3 bases, J lost 8 bases, and 8 bases lay in between. This CDR3 spans 11 amino acids. CDR3 protein: CAWSPGDIQYF. The CDR3 bases are TGTGCCTGGAGCCCCGGGGACATTCAGTACTTC.

This clone was detected only once. Other DNA sequences from this sample encode an identical CDR3 as well. The rearrangement joins TRBV10-1 to TRBJ2-7, with TRBD2 matching over 9 bases. Germline CDR1 reads WNHNN; CDR2 reads SYGVQD (reference sequence). J lost 2 bases, V lost 3 bases, and 2 bases had no gene match. The CDR3 is made up of 14 amino acids. CDR3 sequence (DNA): TGCGCCAGCAGTGAAGGCGGGGGGGCCTACGAGCAGTACTTC. Translating gives CASSEGGGAYEQYF.

The CDR3 DNA is TGTGCCAGCAGCTTAGTTTTAGCGGGGCCGTACGAGCAGTACTTC. This gives the protein CASSLVLAGPYEQYF. The chain recombines TRBV7-2 with TRBJ2-7; 8 nucleotides align to TRBD2. The V and J ends lost 1 base and 4 bases, in that order; junction bases with no gene match: 6. CDR1 and CDR2 from the germline V gene are SGHTA and FQGNSA. The CDR3 extends over 15 amino acids.

The chain combines TRBV27 with TRBJ2-2; perhaps TRBD1 as D (6 bases). The CDR3 is made up of 14 amino acids. Germline loops: CDR1 MNHEY, CDR2 SMNVEV (reference sequence). Trimming removed 7 bases from V and 2 bases from J, with 11 bases in between. CDR3 residues: CASKEDSNTGELFF. In DNA, the CDR3 is TGTGCCAGCAAGGAGGACAGCAACACCGGGGAGCTGTTTTTT.

This CDR3 is CASSKTGLGNQPQHF. The CDR3, as DNA: TGTGCCAGCAGTAAGACAGGGTTGGGCAATCAGCCCCAGCATTTT. This chain links TRBV2 with TRBJ1-5; 7 nucleotides agree with TRBD1. The J segment lost 2 bases and the V segment lost 5 bases, leaving 6 bases of the junction unmatched. The V gene's germline CDR1 is SNHLY and CDR2 FYNNEI. The CDR3 length is 15 residues.

The CDR3 nucleotides read TGTGCCAGCAGGAGACCGGGACAGGGCCCGGGGCCCCAGCATTTT. Protein sequence: CASRRPGQGPGPQHF. J is TRBJ1-5 and V is TRBV6-5, with TRBD1 matching 9 bases. This CDR3 region has 15 residues. V dropped 6 bases and J dropped 9; count of bases not matched to a gene: 12. CDR1 and CDR2 (germline): MNHEY, SVGAGI.

V gene TRBV19 combines with J gene TRBJ2-1; 13 bases agree with TRBD2. V lost 3 bases and J lost 4; bases outside the gene matches: 9. Germline values: CDR1 LNHDA, CDR2 SQIVND (reference sequence). The CDR3 extends over 18 amino acids. CDR3 nucleotide sequence: TGTGCCAGTAGTATGTTTAATCCGGGACTAGCGGGGTACAATGAGCAGTTCTTC. Its protein is CASSMFNPGLAGYNEQFF.

The gene calls are TRBV6-1 and TRBJ2-1; 8 bases map to TRBD1. Per the germline V gene, CDR1 is MNHNS and CDR2 is SASEGT. V shed 4 bases and J 4 bases; nucleotides not matched to a gene: 12. The CDR3 loop spans 17 amino acids. Here the CDR3 DNA reads TGTGCCAGCAGTGGACCCCGGACAGGGTCCCAGTACAATGAGCAGTTCTTC. Translated, it gives CASSGPRTGSQYNEQFF.

The chain employs TRBV11-3 and TRBJ2-5; weak D call: TRBD1 (5 bases). The CDR3 is made up of 13 amino acids. Trimming pared 1 base from V and 5 bases from J, leaving 8 bases between. Germline-derived CDR1 and CDR2 are SGHNT and YENEEA. The CDR3 is CASSLGGFETQYF. DNA for the CDR3: TGTGCCAGCAGCTTAGGGGGCTTCGAGACCCAGTACTTC.

This clone appeared a single time. V gene TRBV30 combines with J gene TRBJ2-1; 12 bases match TRBD1. The germline V gene has CDR1 GTSNPN and CDR2 SVGIG (reference sequence). V trimming: 8 bases; J trimming: 7 bases; junction bases outside the gene matches: 12. CDR3 size: 15 residues. For the CDR3, the DNA is TGTGCCGGACAAACCGGGACAGGGGGCGGAAATGAGCAGTTCTTC. It codes for CAGQTGTGGGNEQFF.

V gene TRBV30 combines with J gene TRBJ1-2; 9 bases are shared with TRBD1. The ends lost 3 bases at V and 0 bases at J; junction bases unmatched: 2. The CDR3 contains 14 residues. Germline assignment: CDR1 GTSNPN and CDR2 SVGIG (reference sequence). The CDR3 nucleotides are TGTGCCTGGAGGACAGGGGGAGCTAACTATGGCTACACCTTC. Translated, it gives CAWRTGGANYGYTF.

The chain is built from TRBV27 and TRBJ2-4, with D possibly being TRBD2 (6 bases). The CDR3 extends over 16 amino acids. Trimming removed 3 bases from V and 0 bases from J, with 12 bases in between. Germline V gene sequence: CDR1 MNHEY, CDR2 SMNVEV (reference sequence). CDR3 nucleotides: TGTGCCAGCAGTTTCGCGGGGCTTGGAGCCAAAAACATTCAGTACTTC. Its translation: CASSFAGLGAKNIQYF.

The CDR3 nucleotides are TGTGCCAGCAGCCTAGCGGGCTACACAGATACGCAGTATTTT. The encoded protein is CASSLAGYTDTQYF. This chain joins TRBV3-1 (or the pseudogene TRBV3-2) and TRBJ2-3, with 7 nucleotides matching TRBD2. From germline, CDR1 is LGHDT and CDR2 YNNKEL (reference sequence). The CDR3 has 14 amino acids. Unmatched junction bases numbered 3, after V lost 4 bases and J lost 2 bases.

This chain connects TRBV4-2 to TRBJ1-4; 10 positions match TRBD1. Germline V gives CDR1 LGHNA, CDR2 YNFKEQ. The CDR3 spans 16 residues. Trimming removed 3 bases from V and 6 bases from J; junction bases left unmatched: 7. CDR3 loop: CASSQVKGTGDEKLFF. The CDR3 DNA reads TGTGCCAGCAGCCAGGTAAAAGGGACAGGGGATGAAAAACTGTTTTTT.

This clone was detected only a few times. V is TRBV5-6 and J is TRBJ2-7, with D maybe TRBD2 (7 bases). Germline CDR1 SGHDT, CDR2 YYEEEE. The CDR3 loop spans 13 amino acids. V dropped 3 bases and J dropped 5 bases, with 12 bases sitting between them. In nucleotides, the CDR3 is TGTGCCAGCAGCTGGCAAGGGGGGGACGAGCAGTACTTC. Protein: CASSWQGGDEQYF. Full variable domain (rest looked up from reference TRBV5-6 and TRBJ2-7): DAGVTQSPTHLIKTRGQQVTLRCSPKSGHDTVSWYQQALGQGPQFIFQYYEEEERQRGNFPDRFSGHQFPNYSSELNVNALLLGDSALYLCASSWQGGDEQYFGPGTRLTVT.

This sequence joins TRBV6-5 and TRBJ1-2, with D uncertain. Germline values: CDR1 MNHEY, CDR2 SVGAGI. The CDR3 is made up of 13 amino acids. V shed 6 bases and J shed 4 bases, with 12 bases lying between them. In nucleotides, the CDR3 is TGTGCCAGCAGGCAGGATTCGAGCTATGGCTACACCTTC. It is translated as CASRQDSSYGYTF.

The CDR3 coding sequence is TGCAGTGCTAGAGATGAGAGAGAGCAGTACTTC. Its protein product is CSARDEREQYF. This chain uses TRBV20-1 with TRBJ2-7; D call uncertain. V shed 0 bases and J shed 7 bases, with 7 bases lying between them. CDR3 length equals 11 residues. Germline assignment: CDR1 DFQATT and CDR2 SNEGSKA (reference sequence).

The V gene is TRBV20-1, the J gene TRBJ1-2; unclear D gene. V was pared by 6 bases and J by 8 bases, with 10 bases between. There are 10 residues in the CDR3. Germline assignment: CDR1 DFQATT and CDR2 SNEGSKA (reference sequence). CDR3 residues: CSAEQVGYTF. The CDR3 coding sequence is TGCAGTGCCGAACAAGTGGGCTACACCTTC.

J is TRBJ2-7 and V is TRBV5-1; D not certain. The CDR3 covers 13 residues. Trimming removed 5 bases from V and 7 bases from J, with 16 bases in between. The germline gives CDR1 SGHRS, CDR2 YFSETQ. CDR3: CASRVALFLEQYF. CDR3 nucleotide sequence: TGCGCCAGCAGAGTGGCCCTTTTTTTGGAGCAGTACTTC.